This entry concerns a single T cell receptor beta chain. The sample originates from a study of OX40 agonist ivuxolimab in advanced cancers. Measured with immunoSEQ multiplex PCR; TCRdb has only the in-frame clones, and not every one. The sample comprises about 87,000 clones, approximately 87% of which are singletons, and around 1.6% rests with the top ten. Losses at the gene ends were 7 bases for V and 1 base for J; bases not matched to a gene: 8. In germline, CDR1 is LNHDA, CDR2 SQIVND (reference sequence). The CDR3 covers 15 residues. Sequenced here: CD4+ or CD8+ T cells sorted from blood, sampled in a trial of the OX40 agonist ivuxolimab. The clonotype comes from an adult with an advanced solid tumor such as melanoma, head and neck, liver or kidney cancer. V and J are TRBV19 and TRBJ2-7, with TRBD1 matching over 9 bases. The CDR3 nucleotides read TGTGCCAGTACCTCGGGACAGGGCTTTTCCTACGAGCAGTACTTC. This gives the protein CASTSGQGFSYEQYF.